The rows below give T cell receptor beta chains drawn from one sample of a study of T-cell reconstitution after alpha-beta-depleted transplantation in children. Each CDR3 protein gets one entry after TCRdb re-called the PCR reads with MiXCR. The repertoire includes roughly 89,000 distinct CDR3 sequences, 9% to 15% of them detected once, and approximately 13% sits in the top ten. Sequencing was performed on PBMCs from the stem cell graft donor, taken from the stem cell graft. The receptor set was obtained from a human donor who donated a stem cell graft to a child with inherited bone marrow failure. Each CDR3 is given with its conserved first and last residue. D genes are given only for firm matches. Where a row states a size, it is once, few, many or the class of an expanded clone; other rows omit it.

V gene	J gene	D gene	clone size	CDR3 DNA	CDR3 protein
TRBV5-1	TRBJ2-7	NA	many	TGCGCCAGCAGCTTGTTCGCAGGCGCGAGCTACGAGCAGTACTTC	CASSLFAGASYEQYF
TRBV5-1	TRBJ2-1	TRBD1	many	TGCGCCAGCAGCTTGAGCCGGACAGGCGGCTACAATGAGCAGTTCTTC	CASSLSRTGGYNEQFF
TRBV7-8	TRBJ2-7	NA	many	TGTGCCAGCACCCTAGCCGCGGGGCTGAGCTCCTACGAGCAGTACTTC	CASTLAAGLSSYEQYF
TRBV29-1	TRBJ2-3	TRBD2	many	TGCAGCGTTGAGGAGCGGGACGCCACAGATACGCAGTATTTT	CSVEERDATDTQYF
TRBV20-1	TRBJ2-3	NA	once	TGCAGTGCTCGTCCCGAGACAGAGTCCACAGATACGCAGTATTTT	CSARPETESTDTQYF
TRBV4-2	TRBJ2-5	NA	many	TGTGCCAGCAGCCAAGATGCCGCAGGGTCGCGAGAGGAGACCCAGTACTTC	CASSQDAAGSREETQYF
TRBV27	TRBJ2-7	TRBD2	NA	TGTGCCAGCAGCAATCCGGGACTAGGGTACGAGCAGTACTTC	CASSNPGLGYEQYF
TRBV15	TRBJ2-3	TRBD1	many	TGTGCCACCAGCAGAGATCTACAGGGGGCAGATACGCAGTATTTT	CATSRDLQGADTQYF
TRBV5-1	TRBJ2-5	TRBD1	many	TGCGCCAGCAGCCGGGACAGCCAAGAGACCCAGTACTTC	CASSRDSQETQYF
TRBV7-2	TRBJ1-2	NA	many	TGTGCCAGCAGCCTCCGGGAGGGCGAGGGTGGCTACACCTTC	CASSLREGEGGYTF
TRBV7-3	TRBJ1-1	NA	few	TGTGCCAGCAGCAGCACCGGGACCCTCGGAAGTGAAGCTTTCTTT	CASSSTGTLGSEAFF
TRBV29-1	TRBJ2-7	NA	many	TGCAGCGTCGCTAGCGCGACTGGAACGGGGGTTTACGAGCAGTACTTC	CSVASATGTGVYEQYF
TRBV7-2	TRBJ2-7	TRBD1	many	TGTGCCAGCAGCCCAGGGACAGGAGCAACCTACGAGCAGTACTTC	CASSPGTGATYEQYF
TRBV3-1	TRBJ2-5	NA	many	TGTGCCAGCAGCATTTTGCAGGGAGGAGAGACCCAGTACTTC	CASSILQGGETQYF
TRBV7-2	TRBJ1-5	NA	many	TGTGCCAGCAGCCCCGGGGCCAGGCAGCCCCAGCATTTT	CASSPGARQPQHF
TRBV12-3/TRBV12-4	TRBJ2-2	NA	many	TGTGCCAGCAGTCTGGGACTTTCAACCGGGGAGCTGTTTTTT	CASSLGLSTGELFF
TRBV28	TRBJ2-6	NA	once	TGTGCCAGTTGGGGGGACAGACCCTCTGGGGCCAACGTCCTGACTTTC	CASWGDRPSGANVLTF
TRBV4-3	TRBJ2-4	TRBD2	many	TGCGCCAGCAGCCAAAAGAATGGGCTAGCGGGAACTCCCGGAAACATTCAGTACTTC	CASSQKNGLAGTPGNIQYF
TRBV7-2	TRBJ1-1	NA	many	TGTGCCAGCAGCCCCTACACTGAAGCTTTCTTT	CASSPYTEAFF
TRBV5-1	TRBJ2-2	NA	many	TGCGCCAGCAGCCCGGATCCGGGGACTAACACCGGGGAGCTGTTTTTT	CASSPDPGTNTGELFF
TRBV7-2	TRBJ2-7	TRBD1	many	TGTGCCAGCAGCCCCGACAGGGGGGCGGATTACGAGCAGTACTTC	CASSPDRGADYEQYF
TRBV29-1	TRBJ1-2	NA	many	TGCAGCGCCGGAGCTCTCAACTATGGCTACACCTTC	CSAGALNYGYTF
TRBV24-1	TRBJ2-7	TRBD1	many	TGTGCCACCAGTGACCCGGGACAGGGCACCTACGAGCAGTACTTC	CATSDPGQGTYEQYF
TRBV11-2	TRBJ1-4	NA	many	TGTGCCAGCAGCTTATATGAGGGTTGGGGCGTAGCTGCAACTAATGAAAAACTGTTTTTT	CASSLYEGWGVAATNEKLFF
TRBV20-1	TRBJ1-3	NA	NA	TGCAGTGCTAGAAACTTGATAGGGTCTGGAAACACCATATATTTT	CSARNLIGSGNTIYF
TRBV4-3	TRBJ1-5	NA	many	TGCGCCAGCAGCCAAGATGGGGGGGCGTATCAGCCCCAGCATTTT	CASSQDGGAYQPQHF
TRBV29-1	TRBJ1-3	NA	NA	TGCAGCGTTGAGCCTGAAGAATCTGGAAACACCATATATTTT	CSVEPEESGNTIYF
TRBV6-5	TRBJ1-3	TRBD1	many	TGTGCCAGCAGTTACCCGAAGGGGACAGGCGGTAACTCTGGAAACACCATATATTTT	CASSYPKGTGGNSGNTIYF
TRBV29-1	TRBJ2-2	TRBD1	many	TGCAGCGTTGTTTGGACCCAGGGGGCCGGGGAGCTGTTTTTT	CSVVWTQGAGELFF
TRBV7-2	TRBJ2-7	TRBD1	many	TGTGCCAGCAGCGAAAGACAGGGTTCCTACGAGCAGTACTTC	CASSERQGSYEQYF
TRBV29-1	TRBJ1-1	TRBD1	NA	TGCAGCGTGGGGGGGACAGCCCCCGAAGCTTTCTTT	CSVGGTAPEAFF
TRBV18	TRBJ2-3	TRBD1	many	TGTGCCACCGCGGGCGGGACAGGGGAAGATACGCAGTATTTT	CATAGGTGEDTQYF
TRBV9	TRBJ2-2	NA	NA	TGTGCCAGCAGCGTAGTGGGGACAACCGGGGAGCTGTTTTTT	CASSVVGTTGELFF
TRBV6-1	TRBJ2-1	TRBD2	many	TGTGCCAGCAGTAAAATTCTCCTAGCGGGGGGTACCGATGAGCAGTTCTTC	CASSKILLAGGTDEQFF
TRBV4-2	TRBJ1-1	NA	many	TGTGCCAGCAGCCAAGATCTAGCGCTCACTGAAGCTTTCTTT	CASSQDLALTEAFF
TRBV7-9	TRBJ1-5	NA	many	TGTGCCAGCAGCTTAGCATCAGACACAACTAGCAATCAGCCCCAGCATTTT	CASSLASDTTSNQPQHF
TRBV4-2	TRBJ1-2	TRBD1	many	TGTGCCAGCAGCCAGGGACAGGGAGCCTATGGCTACACCTTC	CASSQGQGAYGYTF
TRBV7-9	TRBJ2-7	NA	many	TGTGCCAGCAGCGTACAGGGCAGCTCCTACGAGCAGTACTTC	CASSVQGSSYEQYF
TRBV6-1	TRBJ2-7	NA	many	TGTGCCAGCAGTGAAGTAGGGCTAGCTTCCTACGAGCAGTACTTC	CASSEVGLASYEQYF
TRBV9	TRBJ1-1	NA	many	TGTGCCACCTCTCCCGGGCTGAACACTGAAGCTTTCTTT	CATSPGLNTEAFF
TRBV12-3/TRBV12-4	TRBJ2-5	TRBD2	NA	TGTGCCAGCAGTTTGAGTAGCGGGGCCCAGTACTTC	CASSLSSGAQYF
TRBV29-1	TRBJ2-5	TRBD2	NA	TGCAGCGTTGAGGGGACTAGCGGGAGTTTAGAGACCCAGTACTTC	CSVEGTSGSLETQYF
TRBV7-2	TRBJ2-1	TRBD2	NA	TGTGCCAGCAGCTCGGGACTAGCGGAGCAGTTCTTC	CASSSGLAEQFF
TRBV20-1	TRBJ2-2	NA	NA	TGCAGTGCTAAGAAGGACGGGAACACCGGGGAGCTGTTTTTT	CSAKKDGNTGELFF
TRBV5-1	TRBJ2-1	TRBD2	many	TGCGCCAGCAGCTTGGCGGCGGGAGGGCCGAGAGAGCAGTTCTTC	CASSLAAGGPREQFF
TRBV11-3	TRBJ2-7	NA	many	TGTGCCAGCAGCTCAGATTTCGGGTACCAGCAGTACTTC	CASSSDFGYQQYF
TRBV5-4	TRBJ2-3	NA	NA	TGTGCCAGCAGCACCTACGGGGGCACAGATACGCAGTATTTT	CASSTYGGTDTQYF
TRBV20-1	TRBJ2-7	TRBD1	NA	TGCAGTGCTACCCGGGACAGGGGTACCAACGAGCAGTACTTC	CSATRDRGTNEQYF
TRBV7-9	TRBJ2-3	NA	many	TGTGCCGCCTCCGTGGCAGATACGCAGTATTTT	CAASVADTQYF
TRBV29-1	TRBJ1-1	NA	NA	TGCAGCGTTGGGGCCGGGACATTGAACACTGAAGCTTTCTTT	CSVGAGTLNTEAFF
TRBV9	TRBJ1-4	NA	many	TGTGCCAGCAGCGCCAACTCCGGGACTGGAAATGAAAAACTGTTTTTT	CASSANSGTGNEKLFF
TRBV12-3/TRBV12-4	TRBJ1-1	NA	many	TGTGCCAGCAGTTTAGGGATTGAAGCTTTCTTT	CASSLGIEAFF
TRBV29-1	TRBJ2-2	TRBD1	many	TGCAGCGTTGACGTGACAGGGGGCGTCACCGGGGATCTGTTTTTT	CSVDVTGGVTGDLFF
TRBV6-1	TRBJ2-2	NA	many	TGTGCCAGCAGTGTGGGGGATCTCCACACCGGGGAGCTGTTTTTT	CASSVGDLHTGELFF
TRBV18	TRBJ1-1	NA	many	TGTGCCAGCTCGGGACAAGGGAACACTGAAGCTTTCTTT	CASSGQGNTEAFF
TRBV5-1	TRBJ2-5	NA	many	TGCGCCAGCAGCTTGGCGGGGGCCCCCCCCGAGACCCAGTACTTC	CASSLAGAPPETQYF
TRBV5-1	TRBJ2-2	NA	few	TGCGCCAGCAGCTTGTCTCCAGTCACGAACACCGGGGAGCTGTTTTTT	CASSLSPVTNTGELFF